The sequence of this T cell receptor (beta chain) was determined in a study of CD8+ T cells in alopecia areata. The authors extracted RNA and reverse transcribed it into cDNA as the sequencing template. TCRdb's table, derived via immunoSEQ multiplex PCR, lists solely in-frame clones and lacks some. The table has about 150,000 clones, 55% seen once. Between the trimmed V and J ends, which lost 0 bases and 0 bases, there was a span of 5 bases. The CDR3 consists of 14 residues. Looked up from germline, CDR1 is SEHNR and CDR2 is FQNEAQ (reference sequence). V and J are TRBV7-9 and TRBJ1-1, with D unresolved. This sequence was found in a human donor in good health. The source material was CD4+ T cells sorted from blood. CDR3 sequence (DNA): TGTGCCAGCAGCTTAGCGTCGGTGAACACTGAAGCTTTCTTT. It yields the protein CASSLASVNTEAFF.